This TCR beta chain was identified in a study of T cells in Graves' hyperthyroidism and ophthalmopathy. General study points: Before onset, by a median of approximately 6.2 months, the model predicted ophthalmopathy. Most expanded thyroid clonotypes above 0.001 also appeared in blood.

V was cut by 7 bases and J by 0 bases, with 27 bases left in between. This CDR3 is 20 amino acids long. Germline loops: CDR1 MDHEN, CDR2 SYDVKM. This clonotype was picked up many times. As yet, its antigen is unknown. RNA transcripts gave rise to amplified TCR beta CDR3 regions. An initial round of RT-PCR targeting the TCR CDR3 relied on the HTBI primer set. TCRdb fed the multiplex PCR reads into MiXCR, producing one record per CDR3 protein. The sample gives approximately 370,000 distinct CDR3 sequences, roughly 15% of which show up once; almost 35% is in the top ten. Each diagnosis was grounded in clinical symptoms, serum thyroxine and TRAb, thyroid ultrasound, and orbital computed tomography. Sample collection date corresponds to first hyperthyroidism diagnosis, prior to any ophthalmopathy symptoms.

The source is a woman under 40 with Graves' hyperthyroidism that later progressed to Graves' ophthalmopathy. The chain couples TRBV28 to TRBJ2-2, with TRBD1 as a possible D gene (6 bases). The sample consisted of blood. The CDR3 region is CASTNPGHQTTPPNTGELFF. CDR3 in DNA: TGTGCCAGCACCAACCCGGGACACCAGACCACTCCACCGAACACCGGGGAGCTGTTTTTT.